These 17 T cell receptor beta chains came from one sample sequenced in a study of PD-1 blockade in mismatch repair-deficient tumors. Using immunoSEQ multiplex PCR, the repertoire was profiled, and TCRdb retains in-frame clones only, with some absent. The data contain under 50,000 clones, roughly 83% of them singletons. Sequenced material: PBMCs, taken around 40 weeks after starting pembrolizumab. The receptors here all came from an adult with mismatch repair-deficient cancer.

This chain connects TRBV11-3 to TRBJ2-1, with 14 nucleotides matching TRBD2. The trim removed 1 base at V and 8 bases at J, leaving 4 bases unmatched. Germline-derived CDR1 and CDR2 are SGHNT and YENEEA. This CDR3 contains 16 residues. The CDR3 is CASSLVGTSGSYEQFF. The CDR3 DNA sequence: TGTGCCAGCAGCTTAGTGGGGACTAGCGGGAGCTATGAGCAGTTCTTC. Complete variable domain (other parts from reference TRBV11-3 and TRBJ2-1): EAGVVQSPRYKIIEKKQPVAFWCNPISGHNTLYWYLQNLGQGPELLIRYENEEAVDDSQLPKDRFSAERLKGVDSTLKIQPAELGDSAVYLCASSLVGTSGSYEQFFGPGTRLTVL.

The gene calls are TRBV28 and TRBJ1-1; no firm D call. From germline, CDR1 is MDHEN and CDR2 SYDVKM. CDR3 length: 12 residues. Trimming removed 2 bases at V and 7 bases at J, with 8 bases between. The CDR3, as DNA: TGTGCCAGCAGTTTACTAACGAATGAAGCTTTCTTT. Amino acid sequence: CASSLLTNEAFF.

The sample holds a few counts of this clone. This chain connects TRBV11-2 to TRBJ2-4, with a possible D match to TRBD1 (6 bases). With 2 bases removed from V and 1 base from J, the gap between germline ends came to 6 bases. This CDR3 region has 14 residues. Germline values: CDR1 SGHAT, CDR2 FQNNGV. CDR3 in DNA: TGTGCCAGCAGCTTACAGGGGGCCAAAAACATTCAGTACTTC. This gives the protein CASSLQGAKNIQYF. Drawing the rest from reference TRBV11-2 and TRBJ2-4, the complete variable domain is EAGVAQSPRYKIIEKRQSVAFWCNPISGHATLYWYQQILGQGPKLLIQFQNNGVVDDSQLPKDRFSAERLKGVDSTLKIQPAKLEDSAVYLCASSLQGAKNIQYFGAGTRLSVL.

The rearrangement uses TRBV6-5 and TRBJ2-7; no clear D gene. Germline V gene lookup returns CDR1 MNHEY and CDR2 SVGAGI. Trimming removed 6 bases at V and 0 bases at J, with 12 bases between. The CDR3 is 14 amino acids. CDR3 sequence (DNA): TGTGCCAGCAGCCTCACTTATAGCTCCTACGAGCAGTACTTC. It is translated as CASSLTYSSYEQYF.

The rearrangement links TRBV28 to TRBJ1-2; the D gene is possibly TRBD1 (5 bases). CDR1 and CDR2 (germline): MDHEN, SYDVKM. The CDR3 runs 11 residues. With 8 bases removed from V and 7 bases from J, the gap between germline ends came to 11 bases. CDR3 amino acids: CASDGGSGYTF. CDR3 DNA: TGTGCCAGCGACGGGGGTAGTGGCTACACCTTC.

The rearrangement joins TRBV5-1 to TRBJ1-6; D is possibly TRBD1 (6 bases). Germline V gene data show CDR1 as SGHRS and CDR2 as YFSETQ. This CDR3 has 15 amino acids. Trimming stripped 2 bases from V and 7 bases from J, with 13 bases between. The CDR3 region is CASSFSGRGNSPLHF. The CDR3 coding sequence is TGCGCCAGCAGCTTCAGTGGCAGGGGAAATTCACCCCTCCACTTT.

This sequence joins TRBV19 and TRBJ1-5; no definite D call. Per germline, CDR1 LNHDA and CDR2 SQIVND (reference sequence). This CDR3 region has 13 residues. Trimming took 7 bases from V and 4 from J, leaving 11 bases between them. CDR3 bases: TGTGCCAGTATCGCACAGTGGAATCAGCCCCAGCATTTT. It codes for CASIAQWNQPQHF.

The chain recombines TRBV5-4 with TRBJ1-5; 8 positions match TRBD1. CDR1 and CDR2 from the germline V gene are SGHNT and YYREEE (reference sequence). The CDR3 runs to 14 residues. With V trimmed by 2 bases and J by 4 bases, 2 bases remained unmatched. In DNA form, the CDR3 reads TGTGCCAGCAGCTTAACAGGGGGAAATCAGCCCCAGCATTTT. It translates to CASSLTGGNQPQHF.

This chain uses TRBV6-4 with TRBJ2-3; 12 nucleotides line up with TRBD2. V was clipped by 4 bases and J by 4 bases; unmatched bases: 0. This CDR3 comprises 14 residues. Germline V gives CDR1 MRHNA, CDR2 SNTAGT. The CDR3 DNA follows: TGTGCCAGCAGTGGGACTAGCGGGGCAGATACGCAGTATTTT. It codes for CASSGTSGADTQYF.

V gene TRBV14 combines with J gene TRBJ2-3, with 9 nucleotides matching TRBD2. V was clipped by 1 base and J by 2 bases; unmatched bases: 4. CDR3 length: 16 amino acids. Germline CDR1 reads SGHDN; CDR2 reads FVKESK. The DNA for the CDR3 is TGTGCCAGCAGCCAAGGAGCGGGAGGCTTCACAGATACGCAGTATTTT. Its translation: CASSQGAGGFTDTQYF.

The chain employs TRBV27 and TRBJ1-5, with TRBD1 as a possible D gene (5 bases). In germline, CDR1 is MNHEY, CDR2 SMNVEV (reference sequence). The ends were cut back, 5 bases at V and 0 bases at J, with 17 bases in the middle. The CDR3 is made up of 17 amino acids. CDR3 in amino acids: CASSTIDRYYSNQPQHF. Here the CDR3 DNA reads TGTGCCAGCAGTACCATTGACAGATATTATAGCAATCAGCCCCAGCATTTT.

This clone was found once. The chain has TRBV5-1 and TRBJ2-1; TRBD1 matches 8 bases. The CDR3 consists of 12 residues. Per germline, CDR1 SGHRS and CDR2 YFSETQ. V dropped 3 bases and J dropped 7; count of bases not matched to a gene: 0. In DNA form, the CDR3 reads TGCGCCAGCAGCTGGGACAGGAATGAGCAGTTCTTC. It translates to CASSWDRNEQFF.

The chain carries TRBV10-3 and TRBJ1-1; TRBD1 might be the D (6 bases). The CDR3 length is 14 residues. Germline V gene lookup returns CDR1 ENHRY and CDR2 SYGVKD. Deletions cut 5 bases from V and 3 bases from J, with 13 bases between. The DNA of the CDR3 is TGTGCCATCAGTTTAAGGGAGGGGGACACTGAAGCTTTCTTT. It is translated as CAISLREGDTEAFF.

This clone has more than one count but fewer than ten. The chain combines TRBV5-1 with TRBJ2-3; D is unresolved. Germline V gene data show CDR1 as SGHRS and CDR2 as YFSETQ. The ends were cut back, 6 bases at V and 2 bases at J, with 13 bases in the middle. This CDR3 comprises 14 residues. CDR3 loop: CASTWSSFTDTQYF. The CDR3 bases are TGCGCCAGCACATGGAGCTCTTTCACAGATACGCAGTATTTT.

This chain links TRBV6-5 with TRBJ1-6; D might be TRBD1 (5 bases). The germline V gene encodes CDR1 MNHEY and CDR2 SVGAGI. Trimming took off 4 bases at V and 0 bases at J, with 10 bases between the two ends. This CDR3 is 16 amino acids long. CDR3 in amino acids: CASSLQGSSYNSPLHF. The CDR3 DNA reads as TGTGCCAGCAGTTTGCAGGGCAGCTCCTATAATTCACCCCTCCACTTT.

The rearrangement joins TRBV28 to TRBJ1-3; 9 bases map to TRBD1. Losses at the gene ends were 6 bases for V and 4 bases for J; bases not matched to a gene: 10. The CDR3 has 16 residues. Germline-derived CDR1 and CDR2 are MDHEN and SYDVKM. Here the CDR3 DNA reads TGTGCCAGCAGATACCATGGACAGGGGAGAGGAAACACCATATATTTT. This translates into CASRYHGQGRGNTIYF.

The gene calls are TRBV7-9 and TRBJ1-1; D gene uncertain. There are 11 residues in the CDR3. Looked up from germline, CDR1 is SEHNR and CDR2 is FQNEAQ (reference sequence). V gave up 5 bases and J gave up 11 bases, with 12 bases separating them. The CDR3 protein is CASSPGQRAFF. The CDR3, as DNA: TGTGCCAGCAGCCCGGGTCAGAGGGCTTTCTTT.